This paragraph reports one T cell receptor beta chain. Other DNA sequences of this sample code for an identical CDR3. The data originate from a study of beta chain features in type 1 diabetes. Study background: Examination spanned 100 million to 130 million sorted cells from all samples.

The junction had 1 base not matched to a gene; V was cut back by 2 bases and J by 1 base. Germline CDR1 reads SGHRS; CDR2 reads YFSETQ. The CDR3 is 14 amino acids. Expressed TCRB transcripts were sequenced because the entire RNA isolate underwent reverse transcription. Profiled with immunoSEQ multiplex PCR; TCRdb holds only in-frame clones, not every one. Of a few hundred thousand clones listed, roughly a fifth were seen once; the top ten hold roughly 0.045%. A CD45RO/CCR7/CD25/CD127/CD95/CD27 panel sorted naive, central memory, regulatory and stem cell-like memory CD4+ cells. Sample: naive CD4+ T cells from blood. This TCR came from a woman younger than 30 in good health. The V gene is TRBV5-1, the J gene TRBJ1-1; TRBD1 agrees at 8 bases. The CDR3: CASSFGQGNTEAFF. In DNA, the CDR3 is TGCGCCAGCAGCTTTGGACAGGGGAACACTGAAGCTTTCTTT.